This is a list of T cell receptor beta chains from one sample in a study of blood T cells in healthy people across ages. TCRdb independently ran MiXCR on the 5' RACE reads; one entry per CDR3 protein. Found here are under 1,000,000 distinct CDR3 sequences, 35% to 40% of them singletons; the top ten hold approximately 13%. Input material: blood. These receptors were collected from a man younger than 30 in good health. Both conserved end residues are part of each CDR3. A D gene is named only where the DNA matches it firmly. Not all rows give a size; the values are once, few, many and, for expanded clones, a class.

CDR3 protein	CDR3 DNA	CDR3 length	V gene	clone size	D gene	J gene
CASSLIGGYGYTF	TGTGCCAGCAGTTTAATCGGAGGATATGGCTACACCTTC	13	TRBV12-3/TRBV12-4	.	.	TRBJ1-2
CASSFMGVGQGQDEQYF	TGTGCCAGCAGCTTTATGGGGGTAGGACAGGGACAGGACGAGCAGTACTTC	17	TRBV7-2	few	TRBD1	TRBJ2-7
CASRTGEGDTQYF	TGCGCCAGCCGAACAGGGGAAGGGGATACGCAGTATTTT	13	TRBV5-1	.	TRBD1	TRBJ2-3
CSARDPRGAETQFF	TGCAGTGCTAGAGATCCCCGGGGCGCTGAGACCCAGTTCTTC	14	TRBV20-1	.	.	TRBJ2-1
CASISARDRGTEAFF	TGTGCCAGCATCAGCGCCCGGGACAGGGGGACTGAAGCTTTCTTT	15	TRBV12-3/TRBV12-4	.	TRBD1	TRBJ1-1
CASSYALGEKDLTNEKLFF	TGTGCCAGCAGTTACGCTTTGGGAGAGAAAGACCTAACTAATGAAAAACTGTTTTTT	19	TRBV6-5	few	.	TRBJ1-4
CASSLGGSTGELFF	TGTGCCAGCAGTTTAGGGGGAAGCACCGGGGAGCTGTTTTTT	14	TRBV12-3/TRBV12-4	many	.	TRBJ2-2
CSARVAGGLNTEAFF	TGCAGTGCTAGAGTAGCCGGGGGGCTGAACACTGAAGCTTTCTTT	15	TRBV20-1	few	.	TRBJ1-1
CATSEANEQFF	TGTGCCACCTCAGAGGCCAATGAGCAGTTCTTC	11	TRBV25-1	.	.	TRBJ2-1
CSANREGTDTQYF	TGCAGTGCTAACAGGGAGGGAACAGATACGCAGTATTTT	13	TRBV20-1	.	.	TRBJ2-3
CASSSDTGANSPLHF	TGTGCCAGCTCATCAGACACGGGTGCGAATTCACCCCTCCACTTT	15	TRBV18	few	.	TRBJ1-6
CASSYSRSTEAFF	TGTGCCAGCAGTTACTCGCGCTCCACTGAAGCTTTCTTT	13	TRBV6-5	.	.	TRBJ1-1
CASSTTARDYNEQFF	TGTGCCAGCAGCACGACGGCCCGGGACTACAATGAGCAGTTCTTC	15	TRBV4-1	.	.	TRBJ2-1
CSARDPLNYGYTF	TGCAGTGCTAGAGATCCACTTAACTATGGCTACACCTTC	13	TRBV20-1	.	.	TRBJ1-2
CASERSYGYTF	TGTGCCAGCGAAAGGTCTTATGGCTACACCTTC	11	TRBV28	.	.	TRBJ1-2
CASSPTGASRVSYAEAFF	TGTGCCAGCAGCCCCACCGGGGCTAGTCGGGTTTCATACGCTGAAGCTTTCTTT	18	TRBV7-2	few	.	TRBJ1-1
CASSSTRAMNTEAFF	TGTGCCAGCAGCTCGACCAGGGCGATGAACACTGAAGCTTTCTTT	15	TRBV12-3/TRBV12-4	few	.	TRBJ1-1
CAISETPYNEQYF	TGTGCCATCAGTGAGACACCCTACAATGAGCAGTACTTC	13	TRBV10-3	.	.	TRBJ2-7
CAISTGGSSGYTF	TGTGCCATTTCGACAGGGGGGTCCTCCGGCTACACCTTC	13	TRBV12-3/TRBV12-4	.	TRBD1	TRBJ1-2
CASSLDFKNYGYTF	TGTGCCAGCAGTTTAGACTTTAAAAACTATGGCTACACCTTC	14	TRBV27	once	.	TRBJ1-2
CASSPSGPEQPQHF	TGCGCCAGCAGCCCCTCTGGCCCCGAACAGCCCCAGCATTTT	14	TRBV5-1	few	.	TRBJ1-5
CASSWLTSGRGEQFF	TGTGCCAGCAGCTGGTTGACTAGCGGGAGGGGAGAGCAGTTCTTC	15	TRBV7-3	.	TRBD2	TRBJ2-1
CASLGLTLMNEQFF	TGTGCCAGCCTTGGACTAACCCTTATGAATGAGCAGTTCTTC	14	TRBV12-3/TRBV12-4	.	.	TRBJ2-1
CASSWTGLYGYTF	TGTGCCAGCAGTTGGACAGGCTTGTATGGCTACACCTTC	13	TRBV6-5	few	TRBD1	TRBJ1-2
CASTRSECEAFF	TGTGCCAGCACCAGATCGGAGTGTGAAGCTTTCTTT	12	TRBV25-1	.	.	TRBJ1-1
CASSHIDSEAFF	TGTGCCAGCAGCCACATTGACAGTGAAGCTTTCTTT	12	TRBV4-2	few	.	TRBJ1-1
CSVSLSYNEQYF	TGCAGTGTCTCTCTCTCCTACAATGAGCAGTACTTC	12	TRBV20-1	few	.	TRBJ2-7
CASSLERTGSGNTIYF	TGTGCCAGCAGCTTAGAACGTACGGGCTCTGGAAACACCATATATTTT	16	TRBV7-9	few	.	TRBJ1-3